This T cell receptor (beta chain) emerged from a study of molecular identifiers for immune sequencing clone quantification. Study-level points and caveats: Clones above 20 RNA copies contained over 97% of effector molecules and under 1% of naive molecules. Single-cell amounts of spiked Jurkat TCR RNA were reportedly detectable among approximately 1 million naive cells. Barcode-sharing identical TCR molecules could underestimate highly expanded clone sizes.

The authors gated naive CD8 T cells as CD8+CD4-CCR7+CD45RA+ for sorting. This clonotype has more than one count but fewer than ten. Antigen unknown. From germline, CDR1 is LGHNA and CDR2 YSLEER. Trimming removed 4 bases at V and 7 bases at J, with 13 bases between. This CDR3 is built from 14 residues. TCRdb re-derived calls from the PCR reads in MiXCR, one entry per CDR3 protein. The sample yields about half a million distinct CDR3 sequences, around 23% seen once. The sequence came from a human donor in good health. Some libraries in this study had Jurkat cell RNA spiked in. The sample comprised naive CD8+ T cells from blood, with Jurkat cell RNA spiked in. As for subset: FACS-sorted CD8+CD4-CCR7+CD45RA+ naive T cells. The chain carries TRBV4-3 and TRBJ2-2; weak D call: TRBD2 (5 bases). In nucleotides, the CDR3 is TGCGCCAGCAGCCCGACCTATGCGGGCGGGGAGCTGTTTTTT. As protein: CASSPTYAGGELFF.